The text below deals with one T cell receptor beta chain. This entry comes from a study of cytomegalovirus exposure and HLA in healthy donors. The CDR3 runs 13 residues. Between the trimmed V and J ends, which lost 8 bases and 1 base, there was a span of 9 bases. Germline V gives CDR1 SNHLY, CDR2 FYNNEI. TCRdb keeps only in-frame clones here, not all; method: immunoSEQ multiplex PCR. The sample gives about 190,000 clones, roughly 82% of which show up once; less than 8.5% is in the top ten. This clonotype was obtained from a man aged 18 to 29 in good health and CMV-seropositive. The J gene is TRBJ1-5, the V gene TRBV2, with D unclear. The sequenced material came from PBMCs. CDR3 residues: CASGPDSNQPQHF. CDR3 nucleotides: TGTGCCAGCGGGCCAGACAGCAATCAGCCCCAGCATTTT.